This T cell receptor (beta chain) was identified in a study of CD8 T cells in Susac syndrome (dated by TCRdb to the late 2010s). Background for the entire study: Whether CD8+ T cell activation and differentiation in Susac syndrome was antigen driven was tested using repertoire sequencing. The study compared CD8+ T cell repertoire clonality among 12 healthy donors, about 14 Susac syndrome patients and 15 multiple sclerosis patients. The full study reports these points: The study acknowledged that relatively few individuals were included in the TCR sequencing and HLA analysis.

A few counts support this clonotype. Its target antigen remains unknown. Qualities for individual bases were not recorded, and no much larger clone is one base off. RNA was extracted using the RNeasy kit, and about 0.5 to 1 ug of the RNA was reverse transcribed with random hexamers. TCR beta CDR3 regions were amplified with the immunoSEQ multiplex PCR assay covering 54 Vbeta and 13 Jbeta segments. Bias from PCR amplification was corrected by using a synthetic template baseline for primer optimization and for computational correction. The authors processed their data as follows. Reads were assigned to V, D and J genes according to IMGT and analyzed in immunoSEQ Analyzer, with only productive sequences retained. Clonality was computed as one minus Shannon entropy normalized by log2 of the number of productive unique sequences. Public and private clones were assessed among the 100 most prevalent clones of each patient and control. A clone was defined as Susac-specific if it was absent from the healthy and MS cohorts, from more than 850 published viral clones and from other ImmuneACCESS disease sequences. The public reads were run again by TCRdb, first through fastp at Q25 and then through MiXCR, and only productive beta chains were kept. Identical CDR3 proteins give one entry, which carries the most common genes and DNA. It is TCRdb's table, rather than the study itself, that gives the V and J calls and clone size. The sample profile shows a few hundred thousand distinct CDR3 sequences; 85% to 90% of them were found once. Jointly, the top ten make up more than 0.09% of the sample.

Peripheral blood CD8+ and CD4+ T cells from healthy donors, Susac syndrome patients and multiple sclerosis patients were profiled using high-throughput TCR beta sequencing. The multiple sclerosis controls were treatment-naive patients who had stable or active relapsing-remitting disease and met the revised McDonald criteria. Bulk CD8+ and CD4+ T cells were purified by magnetic negative isolation, while CD8+ TEMRA cells were enriched using FACS. Blood was collected in EDTA tubes and processed within 24 hours, with PBMCs isolated through density gradient centrifugation. PBMCs intended for TCR sequencing were cryopreserved in liquid nitrogen and were subsequently thawed in a 37 degrees C water bath. Purity of sorted or isolated CD4+, CD8+ and CD8+ TEMRA cells was at least 90%. The germline V and J ends show losses of 5 bases and 4 bases respectively, and no gene match explains 6 bases of the junction. Its CDR3 holds 14 amino acids, cysteine through phenylalanine. Only the CDR3 portion is preserved as DNA: 42 bases, with reading frame beginning at the first base. CDR1 SEHNR and CDR2 FQNEAQ were looked up in the germline V gene (reference sequence).

Sequenced input: CD8+ T cells from PBMCs. The TCR originated in a human donor with multiple sclerosis. The chain joins TRBV7-9 to TRBJ2-7, with 9 middle bases fitting TRBD1. The DNA reads TGTGCCAGCAGCCCCCGGGACAGGGAGTACGAGCAGTACTTC. It is translated as CASSPRDREYEQYF.